Listed below are T cell receptor beta chains from one sample, sequenced in a study of blood T cell repertoires in COVID-19. TCRdb keeps only in-frame clones here, not all; method: immunoSEQ multiplex PCR. This table holds about 160,000 clones, around 81% found once. The material sequenced was peripheral blood. The receptor set was obtained from a man in his 60s with active or convalescent COVID-19. CDR3s include the opening cysteine and the closing phenylalanine or tryptophan. The D gene is left open where the match is weak. Size is stated for part of the rows, as once, few or many counts, or as a class when the clone is expanded.

D gene	J gene	V gene	clone size	CDR3 DNA	CDR3 protein
TRBD2	TRBJ2-7	TRBV10-2	.	TGCGCCAGCACTGGGACTAGCGCCTCCTACGAGCAGTACTTC	CASTGTSASYEQYF
.	TRBJ2-3	TRBV5-1	.	TGCGCCAGCAGCCCGCAGGGGCCCCCCGATACGCAGTATTTT	CASSPQGPPDTQYF
TRBD1	TRBJ1-2	TRBV19	.	TGTGCCAGCACCATCTCGCGGACAGGGAGCTATGGCTACACCTTC	CASTISRTGSYGYTF
TRBD2	TRBJ2-2	TRBV5-1	.	TGCGCCAGCAGCTTGCAGCTAGCGGGGACGAACACCGGGGAGCTGTTTTTT	CASSLQLAGTNTGELFF
.	TRBJ2-2	TRBV5-1	.	TGCGCCAGCAGCTTCGACAGTTACACCGGGGAGCTGTTTTTT	CASSFDSYTGELFF
.	TRBJ2-5	TRBV4-1	.	TGCGCCAGCAGCCAAGATTACGGCGGGACGGCGTCTCGGACCCAGTACTTC	CASSQDYGGTASRTQYF
TRBD2	TRBJ2-5	TRBV5-1	.	TGCGCCAGCAGCTCCCCTAGCGGGGGGACTCAAGAGACCCAGTACTTC	CASSSPSGGTQETQYF
TRBD2	TRBJ2-1	TRBV7-9	.	TGTGCCAGCAGCTTGCGAACTAGCGTTTACAATGAGCAGTTCTTC	CASSLRTSVYNEQFF
.	TRBJ1-2	TRBV10-3	.	TGTGCCATCAGTGAGTCTGGCCTGGGCTACACCTTC	CAISESGLGYTF
TRBD2	TRBJ2-7	TRBV2	.	TGTGCCAGCAGTGTGGAGACTAGCGACGAGCAGTACTTC	CASSVETSDEQYF
.	TRBJ2-7	TRBV2	.	TGTGCCAGCAGTGAAGGAGACCGGAGACCCTACGAGCAGTACTTC	CASSEGDRRPYEQYF
.	TRBJ2-3	TRBV2	.	TGTGCCAGCCGATGGGGAGTAAGCACAGATACGCAGTATTTT	CASRWGVSTDTQYF
TRBD1	TRBJ1-2	TRBV4-1	.	TGCGCCAGCAGCCATGGACAGGGAGTGGCTGGCTACACCTTC	CASSHGQGVAGYTF
.	TRBJ1-1	TRBV9	once	TGTGCCAGCAGCGCCCTTGGGGGGGCCACTGAAGCTTTCTTT	CASSALGGATEAFF
.	TRBJ1-2	TRBV19	.	TGTGCCAGTAGTATTCAGGGGTCAGTATCCTATGGCTACACCTTC	CASSIQGSVSYGYTF
.	TRBJ2-1	TRBV4-1	once	TGCGCCAGCAGCCAAGGATCAGCGGGCCCCCCCTACAATGAGCAGTTCTTC	CASSQGSAGPPYNEQFF
TRBD2	TRBJ2-7	TRBV7-2	.	TGTGCCAGCAGATCCAAGCGGGGGGGCGCAGACGAGCAGTACTTC	CASRSKRGGADEQYF
.	TRBJ2-2	TRBV10-1	.	TGCGCCAGCAGATCCGCTCCCGGCGGGGAGCTGTTTTTT	CASRSAPGGELFF
TRBD1	TRBJ2-1	TRBV28	.	TGTGCCAGCAGCCCCGGGACAGTCTACAATGAGCAGTTCTTC	CASSPGTVYNEQFF
TRBD1	TRBJ1-5	TRBV28	.	TGTGCCAGCAGCCGGGACAGGGGGAATCAGCCCCAGCATTTT	CASSRDRGNQPQHF
.	TRBJ2-7	TRBV13	few	TGTGCCAGCAGCTTATCATCCTCAGGATCCGAGCAGTACTTC	CASSLSSSGSEQYF
TRBD1	TRBJ1-1	TRBV19	.	TGTGCCAGTAGTATAGGGCAGGGGGAGACTGAAGCTTTCTTT	CASSIGQGETEAFF
.	TRBJ2-3	TRBV7-3	.	TGTGCCAGCAGCCCCTACCAGGGCGGCACAGATACGCAGTATTTT	CASSPYQGGTDTQYF
TRBD1	TRBJ2-2	TRBV15	few	TGTGCCACCAGCAGGGATACAGGGGGCAGCGGGGAGCTGTTTTTT	CATSRDTGGSGELFF
.	TRBJ2-6	TRBV5-1	.	TGCGCCAGCAGCTTCCAGGCCGGCTCTGGGGCCAACGTCCTGACTTTC	CASSFQAGSGANVLTF
TRBD1	TRBJ2-7	TRBV10-3	.	TGTGCCATCAGCCCAGGACAGGCAGGAGACGAGCAGTACTTC	CAISPGQAGDEQYF
TRBD2	TRBJ2-5	TRBV24-1	.	TGTGCCACCAGTGAGAGCGGGGGGGCCGGCGAGACCCAGTACTTC	CATSESGGAGETQYF
.	TRBJ2-1	TRBV6-5	.	TGTGCCAGCGGCAGGACAAAGCAGTTCTTC	CASGRTKQFF
.	TRBJ1-6	TRBV18	.	TGTGCCAGCTCACCGTCGCAGTATAATTCACCCCTCCACTTT	CASSPSQYNSPLHF
.	TRBJ2-3	TRBV11-3	few	TGTGCCAGCAGCTTGCGGTTCACAGATACGCAGTATTTT	CASSLRFTDTQYF
TRBD2	TRBJ2-2	TRBV18	.	TGTGCCAGCTCACCACTGGTAGCGGGTAGCACCGGGGAGCTGTTTTTT	CASSPLVAGSTGELFF
TRBD1	TRBJ2-7	TRBV3-1/TRBV3-2	.	TGTGCCAGCAGCCCCGGGACAGGGGGTGGCGAGCAGTACTTC	CASSPGTGGGEQYF
.	TRBJ1-1	TRBV5-1	.	TGCGCCAGCAGCTGGACAGTGAACACTGAAGCTTTCTTT	CASSWTVNTEAFF
.	TRBJ2-7	TRBV6-1	once	TGTGCCAGCAGTGAAGGCGGGCCTCCTCCCTACGAGCAGTACTTC	CASSEGGPPPYEQYF
TRBD2	TRBJ2-7	TRBV5-1	.	TGCGCCAGCAGCCCCCTAGCGGGGACCACATACGAGCAGTACTTC	CASSPLAGTTYEQYF
.	TRBJ2-3	TRBV28	.	TGTGCCAGCCGCGGCACAGATACGCAGTATTTT	CASRGTDTQYF
.	TRBJ2-1	TRBV19	.	TGTGCCAGTAGCCGGGACAAGGACCCCCGGAATGAGCAGTTCTTC	CASSRDKDPRNEQFF
.	TRBJ2-7	TRBV28	.	TGTGCCAGCAGTCCTGAACAGGGTTACGAGCAGTACTTC	CASSPEQGYEQYF
.	TRBJ1-5	TRBV5-5	once	TGTGCCAGCAGTCGTCTAGACAGCCCTTTAAATCAGCCCCAGCATTTT	CASSRLDSPLNQPQHF
TRBD1	TRBJ2-3	TRBV19	.	TGTGCCAGTAGTACGGGCAGGGGGACAGATACGCAGTATTTT	CASSTGRGTDTQYF
.	TRBJ2-3	TRBV3-1/TRBV3-2	.	TGTGCCTCGAATCGGGCGGGATCCAACACAGATACGCAGTATTTT	CASNRAGSNTDTQYF
TRBD1	TRBJ1-1	TRBV28	.	TGTGCCAGCGGCTTGGGACAGATGAACACTGAAGCTTTCTTT	CASGLGQMNTEAFF
.	TRBJ1-1	TRBV6-4	.	TGTGCCAGCAGTGTGAGGGCGAGCACTGAAGCTTTCTTT	CASSVRASTEAFF
.	TRBJ2-1	TRBV7-2	.	TGTGCCAGCAGCTTAGAGGCGGGAGAGCAGTTCTTC	CASSLEAGEQFF
TRBD2	TRBJ2-1	TRBV3-1/TRBV3-2	.	TGTGCCAGCAGCCAAGAGGGTAGCGGGTCCTACAATGAGCAGTTCTTC	CASSQEGSGSYNEQFF
.	TRBJ2-7	TRBV2	.	TGTGCCAGCATGATGGACAGAATGTACGAGCAGTACTTC	CASMMDRMYEQYF
TRBD1	TRBJ2-5	TRBV6-6	.	TGTGCCAGCAGGTCCCCCAGGGGGCGGCGGGAAGAGACCCAGTACTTC	CASRSPRGRREETQYF
.	TRBJ2-1	TRBV7-2	.	TGTGCCAGCAGTCGTGACAGTTACAATGAGCAGTTCTTC	CASSRDSYNEQFF
.	TRBJ1-4	TRBV4-1	.	TGCGCCAGCAGCCAAGGCAGGGAGGACTTCAATCAAAAACTGTTTTTT	CASSQGREDFNQKLFF
TRBD1	TRBJ1-4	TRBV7-2	.	TGTGCCAGCAGCTTACGACAGGGGTTGGGGGCTAATGAAAAACTGTTTTTT	CASSLRQGLGANEKLFF
.	TRBJ2-2	TRBV21-1	.	TGTGCCAGCAGGACTAGCGGGAGGGGGAACACCGGGGAGCTGTTTTTT	CASRTSGRGNTGELFF
TRBD2	TRBJ2-1	TRBV5-1	.	TGCGCCAGCGTGGGACTAGGTTCCTACAATGAGCAGTTCTTC	CASVGLGSYNEQFF
TRBD1	TRBJ1-2	TRBV20-1	few	TGCAGCACCCCTCAGGGGGAAGGCTACACCTTC	CSTPQGEGYTF